These 26 T cell receptor beta chains came from one sample sequenced in a study of OX40 agonist ivuxolimab in advanced cancers. The protocol was immunoSEQ multiplex PCR, while the TCRdb copy is restricted to in-frame clones and leaves out a portion. Here the sample spans 50,000 or so clones, roughly 89% being singletons. The specimen comprised CD4+ or CD8+ T cells sorted from blood, sampled in a trial of the OX40 agonist ivuxolimab. All receptors derive from an adult with an advanced solid tumor such as melanoma, head and neck, liver or kidney cancer.

The chain carries TRBV6-1 and TRBJ2-3, with 7 nucleotides matching TRBD2. The V gene end was trimmed by 6 bases and the J gene end by 0 bases; junction bases not matched to a gene: 6. Germline CDR1 and CDR2: MNHNS and SASEGT. This CDR3 spans 15 amino acids. The CDR3 DNA reads as TGTGCCAGCAGAGTAGCGGGCACTAGCACAGATACGCAGTATTTT. This gives the protein CASRVAGTSTDTQYF.

The chain combines TRBV7-9 with TRBJ1-5; D is uncertain. Deletions cut 5 bases from V and 2 bases from J, with 10 bases between. Germline loops: CDR1 SEHNR, CDR2 FQNEAQ (reference sequence). The CDR3 spans 14 residues. The CDR3 nucleotides read TGTGCCAGCAGCCAGGCCGCGGGCAATCAGCCCCAGCATTTT. Translating it yields CASSQAAGNQPQHF.

The gene calls are TRBV27 and TRBJ2-7; 11 bases match TRBD2. Germline loops: CDR1 MNHEY, CDR2 SMNVEV (reference sequence). The CDR3 is made up of 14 amino acids. V was pared by 6 bases and J by 2 bases, with 3 bases of the junction left unmatched. The DNA of the CDR3 is TGTGCCAGCAGCCGTAGCGGGGGGGCCTACGAGCAGTACTTC. As protein: CASSRSGGAYEQYF.

V gene TRBV27 combines with J gene TRBJ2-1; TRBD2 agrees at 11 bases. Trimming took 5 bases from V and 9 from J; bases not matched to a gene: 9. The CDR3 sequence is 15 residues long. CDR1 is MNHEY, CDR2 SMNVEV, per germline (reference sequence). Written as DNA, the CDR3 is TGTGCCAGCAGTCCCGGGACTAGCGGCAGGATTGAGCAGTTCTTC. Residues: CASSPGTSGRIEQFF.

This chain's CDR3 is CARSPSVPRSQGYTEAFF. DNA of the CDR3: TGTGCCAGAAGCCCATCTGTCCCTAGGTCACAGGGTTACACTGAAGCTTTCTTT. The V gene is TRBV5-3, the J gene TRBJ1-1, with D perhaps matching TRBD1 (6 bases). TRBV5-3 is an ORF, and what it does is uncertain. V lost 4 bases and J lost 3, with 25 bases in between. This CDR3 is built from 18 residues.

The chain links TRBV7-9 to TRBJ2-7; 8 bases line up with TRBD1. The germline gives CDR1 SEHNR, CDR2 FQNEAQ (reference sequence). V shed 4 bases and J 3 bases; nucleotides not matched to a gene: 8. This CDR3 comprises 15 residues. The DNA for the CDR3 is TGTGCCAGCAGCTCTCCCTCGACAGGGGACTACGAGCAGTACTTC. Translated: CASSSPSTGDYEQYF.

V is TRBV15 and J is TRBJ1-2, with D possibly TRBD1 on 5 matching bases. The CDR3 totals 15 residues. Per germline, CDR1 LNHNV and CDR2 YYDKDF (reference sequence). V was clipped by 5 bases and J by 0 bases, with 13 bases between them. In DNA, the CDR3 is TGTGCCACCAGCCTGGACCAGGGACCTAACTATGGCTACACCTTC. Encoded protein: CATSLDQGPNYGYTF.

The rearrangement joins TRBV16 to TRBJ2-2, with a possible D match to TRBD2 (5 bases). CDR1 is KGHSY, CDR2 FQNENV, per germline. This CDR3 region has 15 residues. V lost 2 bases and J 1 base, leaving 8 bases between the germline ends. DNA of the CDR3: TGTGCCAGCAGCCAAAATAGCGTGAACACCGGGGAGCTGTTTTTT. Translation gives CASSQNSVNTGELFF.

The rearrangement links TRBV11-2 to TRBJ2-7; the match to TRBD1 covers 7 bases. The CDR3 spans 14 residues. Trimming cost V 1 base and J 3 bases; bases outside gene matches: 3. Looked up from germline, CDR1 is SGHAT and CDR2 is FQNNGV. CDR3 nucleotide sequence: TGTGCCAGCAGCTTAGGTCGGACAGGCTACGAGCAGTACTTC. Protein product: CASSLGRTGYEQYF.

The chain has TRBV19 and TRBJ2-1; 13 bases are a match to TRBD2. Germline CDR1 and CDR2: LNHDA and SQIVND (reference sequence). The CDR3 extends over 16 amino acids. V lost 1 base and J lost 7; bases outside the gene matches: 4. The CDR3 sequence is CASSIVAGLAGNEQFF. Written as DNA, the CDR3 is TGTGCCAGTAGTATAGTGGCGGGACTAGCGGGGAATGAGCAGTTCTTC.

The J gene is TRBJ2-3, the V gene TRBV5-6, with D unresolved. Per germline, CDR1 SGHDT and CDR2 YYEEEE. This CDR3 region has 11 residues. V lost 5 bases to trimming and J lost 8 bases, with 9 bases between them. Here the CDR3 reads CASRQSGTQYF. The CDR3 DNA reads as TGTGCCAGCAGACAGAGTGGTACGCAGTATTTT.

The J gene is TRBJ1-1, the V gene TRBV20-1; D is possibly TRBD1 (5 bases). CDR1 and CDR2 from the germline V gene are DFQATT and SNEGSKA (reference sequence). V lost 7 bases and J 4 bases, leaving 10 bases between the germline ends. This CDR3 is built from 11 residues. The CDR3 nucleotides are TGCAGTGTAAAAGGGGTCACTGAAGCTTTCTTT. Amino acid sequence: CSVKGVTEAFF.

The chain uses TRBV6-9 and TRBJ1-1; D is perhaps TRBD1 (5 bases). V lost 3 bases, J lost 1 base, and 15 bases lay in between. The CDR3 runs to 16 residues. Germline CDR1 is MNHGY and CDR2 is SVAAGI. CDR3 protein: CASSYAEGETNTEAFF. The CDR3 coding sequence is TGTGCCAGCAGTTACGCGGAAGGGGAAACGAACACTGAAGCTTTCTTT.

The rearrangement joins TRBV19 to TRBJ1-3, with D uncertain. The germline V gene encodes CDR1 LNHDA and CDR2 SQIVND (reference sequence). V lost 6 bases to trimming and J lost 1 base, with 10 bases between them. This CDR3 has 14 residues. CDR3 coding DNA: TGTGCCAGTAGCCCGATGGCTTCTGGAAACACCATATATTTT. Its translation: CASSPMASGNTIYF. Full variable domain (rest looked up from reference TRBV19 and TRBJ1-3): DGGITQSPKYLFRKEGQNVTLSCEQNLNHDAMYWYRQDPGQGLRLIYYSQIVNDFQKGDIAEGYSVSREKKESFPLTVTSAQKNPTAFYLCASSPMASGNTIYFGEGSWLTVV.

A few counts support this clone. The gene calls are TRBV5-1 and TRBJ2-5; no clear D. The V gene lost 4 bases and the J gene lost 3 bases, with 16 bases spanning the gap. CDR1 is SGHRS and CDR2 is YFSETQ in the germline V gene. The CDR3 runs 15 residues. This CDR3 is CASSPGGALEETQYF. DNA of the CDR3: TGCGCCAGCAGCCCCGGCGGAGCGTTGGAAGAGACCCAGTACTTC.

V is TRBV27 and J is TRBJ2-5, with D unresolved. Germline values: CDR1 MNHEY, CDR2 SMNVEV (reference sequence). CDR3 length equals 15 residues. Trimming removed 4 bases from V and 3 bases from J, with 15 bases in between. DNA of the CDR3: TGTGCCAGCAGTTCATCTACAATCACCAAAGAGACCCAGTACTTC. Amino acids: CASSSSTITKETQYF.

This chain connects TRBV6-5 to TRBJ2-1; D is unclear. The CDR3 is made up of 13 amino acids. Trimming took off 2 bases at V and 10 bases at J, with 12 bases between the two ends. CDR1 is MNHEY, CDR2 SVGAGI, per germline. CDR3: CASSYSVGIEQFF. The CDR3 nucleotides are TGTGCCAGCAGTTACAGTGTGGGTATAGAGCAGTTCTTC.

This clone was counted a single time. The chain combines TRBV10-3 with TRBJ1-1; D remains ambiguous. Germline V gene sequence: CDR1 ENHRY, CDR2 SYGVKD. This CDR3 is 13 amino acids long. The V end was cut by 0 bases, the J end by 2 bases, with 4 bases between. The CDR3 DNA reads as TGTGCCATCAGTGAGTCTCGTAACACTGAAGCTTTCTTT. Translation gives CAISESRNTEAFF.

J is TRBJ1-1 and V is TRBV11-2; the D is unclear. Germline-derived CDR1 and CDR2 are SGHAT and FQNNGV. This CDR3 region has 11 residues. The V gene lost 4 bases and the J gene lost 7 bases, with 7 bases spanning the gap. CDR3 protein: CASSYSYEAFF. The CDR3 coding sequence is TGTGCCAGCAGCTATAGCTATGAAGCTTTCTTT.

The chain employs TRBV5-4 and TRBJ2-7; D may be TRBD1 (6 bases). The CDR3 length is 14 residues. Trimming stripped 2 bases from V and 1 base from J, with 10 bases between. Germline V gene sequence: CDR1 SGHNT, CDR2 YYREEE (reference sequence). CDR3 sequence reads: CASSFGDRSYEQYF. For the CDR3, the DNA is TGTGCCAGCAGCTTTGGTGACAGGTCCTACGAGCAGTACTTC.

For the CDR3, the DNA is TGCGCCAGCAGTTATGACAGGGGGCCGGGTAATGAGCAGTTCTTC. Residues: CASSYDRGPGNEQFF. This chain links TRBV5-1 with TRBJ2-1; 10 nucleotides match TRBD1. CDR3 length equals 15 residues. CDR1 and CDR2 (germline): SGHRS, YFSETQ. With 5 bases clipped from V and 7 bases from J, the junction kept 9 bases outside the gene matches.

The rearrangement uses TRBV9 and TRBJ2-2; the match to TRBD2 covers 7 bases. Germline values: CDR1 SGDLS, CDR2 YYNGEE. The CDR3 covers 16 residues. With V trimmed by 0 bases and J by 3 bases, 5 bases remained unmatched. The CDR3, as DNA: TGTGCCAGCAGCGTAGACCGGGGGAGGGACACCGGGGAGCTGTTTTTT. This gives the protein CASSVDRGRDTGELFF.

This clone has just one count. This chain connects TRBV6-1 to TRBJ1-1, with 9 bases identical to TRBD1. The V segment lost 6 bases and the J segment 5 bases; nucleotides outside the gene matches: 4. This CDR3 is 13 amino acids long. Germline CDR1 reads MNHNS; CDR2 reads SASEGT. The CDR3 here is CASRQGAGTEAFF. The CDR3 DNA reads as TGTGCCAGCAGACAGGGGGCTGGAACTGAAGCTTTCTTT.

The V gene is TRBV7-6, the J gene TRBJ2-1, with 10 nucleotides matching TRBD2. The CDR3 extends over 17 amino acids. The germline V gene encodes CDR1 SGHVS and CDR2 FNYEAQ. After removal of 2 bases from V and 0 bases from J, the junction contained 4 bases not matched to a gene. The CDR3 is CASSLRAGGSSYNEQFF. The CDR3 region has the DNA TGTGCCAGCAGCTTACGAGCGGGAGGGAGCTCCTACAATGAGCAGTTCTTC.

This clone was observed a single time. This chain links TRBV5-8 with TRBJ2-5; D is ambiguous. Per germline, CDR1 SGHTS and CDR2 YDEGEE. The CDR3 runs 15 residues. Trimming stripped 0 bases from V and 10 bases from J, with 19 bases between. The CDR3 DNA is TGTGCCAGCAGCTTGGAATCTAGTGTCGTTAGAGACCAGTACTTC. This encodes CASSLESSVVRDQYF.

CDR3 sequence: CASSPGTGKTYEQYF. CDR3 in DNA: TGTGCCAGTAGTCCAGGGACAGGCAAAACCTACGAGCAGTACTTC. The rearrangement joins TRBV19 to TRBJ2-7, with TRBD1 matching over 8 bases. The CDR3 is 15 residues long. The junction had 8 bases not matched to a gene; V was cut back by 5 bases and J by 2 bases. Germline CDR1 is LNHDA and CDR2 is SQIVND (reference sequence).